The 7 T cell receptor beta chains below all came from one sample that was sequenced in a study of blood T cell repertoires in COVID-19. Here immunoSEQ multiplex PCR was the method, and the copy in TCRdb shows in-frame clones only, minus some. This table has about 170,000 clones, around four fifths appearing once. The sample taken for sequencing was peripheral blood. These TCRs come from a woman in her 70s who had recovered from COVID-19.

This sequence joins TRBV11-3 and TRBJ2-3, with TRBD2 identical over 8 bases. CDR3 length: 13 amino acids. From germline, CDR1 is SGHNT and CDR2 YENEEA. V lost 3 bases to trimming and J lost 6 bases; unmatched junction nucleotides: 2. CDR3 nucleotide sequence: TGTGCCAGCAGCTTCCGCGGGAGGGATACGCAGTATTTT. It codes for CASSFRGRDTQYF.

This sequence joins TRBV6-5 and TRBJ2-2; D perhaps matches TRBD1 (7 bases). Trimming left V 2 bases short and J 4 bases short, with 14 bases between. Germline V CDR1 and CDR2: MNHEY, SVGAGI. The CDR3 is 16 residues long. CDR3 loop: CASSYSNRGGTGELFF. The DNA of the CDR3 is TGTGCCAGCAGTTACAGTAACAGGGGAGGCACCGGGGAGCTGTTTTTT.

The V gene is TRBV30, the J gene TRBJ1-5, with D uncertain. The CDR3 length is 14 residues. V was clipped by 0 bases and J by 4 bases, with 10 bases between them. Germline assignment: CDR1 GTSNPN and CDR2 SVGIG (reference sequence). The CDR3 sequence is CAWSVRVPNQPQHF. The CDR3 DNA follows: TGTGCCTGGAGTGTACGGGTGCCTAATCAGCCCCAGCATTTT.

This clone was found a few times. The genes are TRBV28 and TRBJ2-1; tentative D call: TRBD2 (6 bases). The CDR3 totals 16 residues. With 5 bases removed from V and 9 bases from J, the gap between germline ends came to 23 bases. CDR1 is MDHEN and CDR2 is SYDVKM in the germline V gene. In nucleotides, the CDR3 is TGTGCCAGCAGTAGACCGGAGGGCCGAGGGCCCAGTGAGCAGTTCTTC. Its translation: CASSRPEGRGPSEQFF. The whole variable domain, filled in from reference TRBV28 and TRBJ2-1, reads DVKVTQSSRYLVKRTGEKVFLECVQDMDHENMFWYRQDPGLGLRLIYFSYDVKMKEKGDIPEGYSVSREKKERFSLILESASTNQTSMYLCASSRPEGRGPSEQFFGPGTRLTVL.

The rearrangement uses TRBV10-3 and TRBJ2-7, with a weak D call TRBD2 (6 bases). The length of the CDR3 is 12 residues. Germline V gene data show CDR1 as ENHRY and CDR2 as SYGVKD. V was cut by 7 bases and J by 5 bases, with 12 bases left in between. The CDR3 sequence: CAITPGGDEQYF. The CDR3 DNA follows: TGTGCCATCACCCCCGGGGGTGACGAGCAGTACTTC.

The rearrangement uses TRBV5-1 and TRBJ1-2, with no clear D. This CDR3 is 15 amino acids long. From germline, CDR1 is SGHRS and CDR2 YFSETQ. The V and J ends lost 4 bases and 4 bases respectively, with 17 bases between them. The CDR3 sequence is CASSLNGEVGYGYTF. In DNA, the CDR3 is TGCGCCAGCAGCCTCAACGGGGAAGTCGGCTATGGCTACACCTTC.

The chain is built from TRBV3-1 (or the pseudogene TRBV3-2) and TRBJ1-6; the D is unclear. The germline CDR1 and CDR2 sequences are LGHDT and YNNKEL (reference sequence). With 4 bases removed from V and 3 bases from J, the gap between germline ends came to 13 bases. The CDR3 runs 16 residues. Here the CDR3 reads CASSPGSHHYNSPLHF. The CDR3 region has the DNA TGTGCCAGCAGCCCGGGGAGCCACCACTATAATTCACCCCTCCACTTT.